A selection of T cell receptor beta chains follows, all from one sample in a study of human thymus T cells. The table came from immunoSEQ multiplex PCR; TCRdb's copy has only in-frame clones and leaves some out. Of some 72,000 clones listed, approximately 96% are singletons. Material: thymus tissue. These receptor sequences come from a boy under three years old with a congenital heart defect but otherwise immunologically healthy. The CDR3 runs from the conserved cysteine through the conserved F or W. A D gene is named only where the DNA matches it firmly. Not every row has a clone size; where given, it reads once, few, many or a size class.

j_call d_call clone_size v_call cdr3_aa cdr3_nt
TRBJ1-1 NA NA TRBV2 CASSDRGWSPEAFF TGTGCCAGCAGTGATCGGGGGTGGAGCCCTGAAGCTTTCTTT
TRBJ2-1 NA NA TRBV6-1 CASSERPSMGAHNEQFF TGTGCCAGCAGTGAACGCCCGAGCATGGGGGCACACAATGAGCAGTTCTTC
TRBJ2-2 NA NA TRBV19 CASSISRQSPSTGELFF TGTGCCAGTAGTATATCAAGGCAGAGCCCGAGCACCGGGGAGCTGTTTTTT
TRBJ2-3 TRBD2 NA TRBV7-2 CASSPSGTSAPTQYF TGTGCCAGCAGCCCCTCCGGGACTAGCGCTCCTACGCAGTATTTT
TRBJ2-2 TRBD2 NA TRBV7-2 CASSRPTGGTGELFF TGTGCCAGCAGCCGCCCAACGGGAGGCACCGGGGAGCTGTTTTTT
TRBJ2-3 TRBD2 NA TRBV7-2 CASSLVGFSGTSTDTQYF TGTGCCAGCAGCTTAGTAGGGTTTAGCGGGACTAGCACAGATACGCAGTATTTT
TRBJ1-2 NA NA TRBV4-1 CASSYLVRDGYTF TGCGCCAGCAGCTACCTCGTCAGGGATGGCTACACCTTC
TRBJ2-1 NA NA TRBV18 CASQPISSRYNEQFF TGTGCCAGCCAACCAATCAGTAGCAGATACAATGAGCAGTTCTTC
TRBJ2-5 NA NA TRBV25-1 CASSEGRPPRTTQYF TGTGCCAGCAGTGAAGGGCGGCCACCAAGGACGACCCAGTACTTC
TRBJ2-7 NA NA TRBV28 CASSFPPGSPPRWQYF TGTGCCAGCAGTTTCCCCCCGGGTAGCCCTCCTAGGTGGCAGTACTTC
TRBJ1-2 TRBD1 NA TRBV7-9 CASSSVVGQGGPDYGYTF TGTGCCAGCAGCTCCGTGGTGGGACAGGGTGGTCCCGACTATGGCTACACCTTC
TRBJ2-7 TRBD1 NA TRBV28 CASSPPPDRQGAYEQYF TGTGCCAGCAGTCCACCCCCGGATAGACAGGGGGCCTACGAGCAGTACTTC
TRBJ2-5 NA NA TRBV5-1 CASSLGRYQETQYF TGCGCCAGCAGCTTGGGGAGGTACCAAGAGACCCAGTACTTC
TRBJ1-2 NA NA TRBV11-2 CASSLYNSIRGYTF TGTGCCAGCAGCTTATATAACAGTATACGTGGCTACACCTTC
TRBJ2-7 TRBD1 NA TRBV7-9 CASSLRLDRGYEQYF TGTGCCAGCAGCTTAAGATTGGACAGGGGATACGAGCAGTACTTC
TRBJ1-5 NA NA TRBV10-2 CASSERRPDQPQHF TGCGCCAGCAGTGAACGGCGGCCCGATCAGCCCCAGCATTTT
TRBJ2-2 NA NA TRBV28 CASRAGPLSGELFF TGTGCCAGCAGAGCCGGACCCCTTTCTGGGGAGCTGTTTTTT
TRBJ1-6 TRBD1 NA TRBV11-3 CASSLGQGASNSPLHF TGTGCCAGCAGCTTAGGGCAGGGGGCGAGTAATTCACCCCTCCACTTT
TRBJ1-2 NA NA TRBV28 CASSLGRVWYGYTF TGTGCCAGCAGTTTGGGAAGGGTTTGGTATGGCTACACCTTC
TRBJ1-2 NA NA TRBV19 CASSMAGQQNYGYTF TGTGCCAGTAGTATGGCGGGGCAGCAGAACTATGGCTACACCTTC
TRBJ2-3 NA NA TRBV11-2 CASSLTRVRTDTQYF TGTGCCAGCAGCTTAACGAGGGTTCGGACAGATACGCAGTATTTT
TRBJ2-3 NA NA TRBV10-2 CASSLSGNTQYF TGCGCCAGCAGTCTTAGCGGCAATACGCAGTATTTT
TRBJ1-2 TRBD1 NA TRBV9 CASSVGPGQGYYGYTF TGTGCCAGCAGCGTAGGGCCAGGACAGGGCTACTATGGCTACACCTTC
TRBJ2-7 NA NA TRBV5-4 CASTASDSYEQYF TGTGCCAGCACCGCTAGCGATTCCTACGAGCAGTACTTC
TRBJ2-7 TRBD2 NA TRBV7-2 CASTTGTSGTSEQYF TGTGCCAGCACCACTGGGACTAGCGGGACTAGCGAGCAGTACTTC
TRBJ1-5 NA once TRBV6-1 CASSADWGDSNQPQHF TGTGCCAGCAGTGCCGACTGGGGCGATAGCAATCAGCCCCAGCATTTT
TRBJ2-7 TRBD1 once TRBV5-6 CASSSGRDRGNEQYF TGTGCCAGCAGCTCCGGCCGGGACAGGGGTAACGAGCAGTACTTC
TRBJ2-2 NA NA TRBV4-3 CASSQGVGEVDTGELFF TGCGCCAGCAGCCAAGGGGTAGGGGAGGTCGACACCGGGGAGCTGTTTTTT
TRBJ2-7 NA NA TRBV5-1 CASSLVGNPYEQYF TGCGCCAGCAGCTTGGTTGGCAATCCCTACGAGCAGTACTTC
TRBJ2-1 NA NA TRBV25-1 CASSEYRGRAYNEQFF TGTGCCAGCAGTGAATATCGAGGCAGGGCCTACAATGAGCAGTTCTTC
TRBJ1-4 TRBD1 NA TRBV4-1 CASSQGSQGREKLFF TGCGCCAGCAGCCAAGGATCACAGGGGAGGGAAAAACTGTTTTTT
TRBJ2-7 NA NA TRBV28 CASSLHIQSGGDIYEQYF TGTGCCAGCAGTCTACATATCCAGTCAGGGGGGGACATCTACGAGCAGTACTTC
TRBJ2-3 TRBD1 NA TRBV11-3 CASSLVCGTGPDTQYF TGTGCCAGCAGCTTAGTCTGCGGGACAGGACCAGATACGCAGTATTTT
TRBJ2-3 TRBD1 NA TRBV19 CASSIFEQRQGKTDTQYF TGTGCCAGTAGTATATTCGAGCAAAGACAGGGGAAGACAGATACGCAGTATTTT
TRBJ2-7 TRBD2 once TRBV27 CASSLGLAGVNRGYEQYF TGTGCCAGCAGTTTAGGGCTAGCGGGAGTTAATAGGGGCTACGAGCAGTACTTC
TRBJ1-3 TRBD1 NA TRBV5-1 CASSLGQGSLGNTIYF TGCGCCAGCAGCTTGGGACAGGGGAGCCTTGGAAACACCATATATTTT
TRBJ1-6 NA NA TRBV27 CASSLSHIELNREINSPLHF TGTGCCAGCAGTTTGTCCCATATCGAATTGAACAGAGAAATTAATTCACCCCTCCACTTT
TRBJ2-1 NA NA TRBV23-1 CASSRGPMGSSYNEQFF TGCGCCTCGTCCCGGGGGCCTATGGGGAGCTCCTACAATGAGCAGTTCTTC
TRBJ2-7 TRBD1 NA TRBV14 CASSQDLDQGAKEQYF TGTGCCAGCAGCCAAGATCTCGACCAGGGGGCGAAAGAGCAGTACTTC
TRBJ1-5 NA once TRBV5-8 CASSLKRWQFSNQPQHF TGTGCCAGCAGTCTCAAAAGGTGGCAGTTTAGCAATCAGCCCCAGCATTTT
TRBJ2-3 NA once TRBV21-1 CASTRGFGTDTQYF TGTGCCAGCACCAGGGGGTTTGGCACAGATACGCAGTATTTT
TRBJ2-7 NA NA TRBV4-3 CASSQALRKGGASYEQYF TGCGCCAGCAGCCAAGCACTCCGTAAGGGCGGGGCCTCCTACGAGCAGTACTTC
TRBJ2-5 NA NA TRBV27 CASRRGQETQYF TGTGCCAGCCGCCGCGGGCAAGAGACCCAGTACTTC
TRBJ2-3 NA NA TRBV5-4 CASSPTPRGTDTQYF TGTGCCAGCAGCCCGACTCCTCGGGGAACAGATACGCAGTATTTT
TRBJ1-2 NA NA TRBV7-2 CASSLDPTHGYTF TGTGCCAGCAGCTTAGACCCAACCCATGGCTACACCTTC
TRBJ1-4 TRBD1 NA TRBV5-6 CASSSGQGDEKLFF TGTGCCAGCAGCTCGGGACAGGGCGATGAAAAACTGTTTTTT
TRBJ2-7 NA NA TRBV7-9 CASSHWHYEQYF TGTGCCAGCAGCCACTGGCACTACGAGCAGTACTTC
TRBJ2-1 TRBD2 NA TRBV7-2 CASSTFRLAGGYEQFF TGTGCCAGCAGCACCTTTAGACTAGCGGGGGGCTATGAGCAGTTCTTC